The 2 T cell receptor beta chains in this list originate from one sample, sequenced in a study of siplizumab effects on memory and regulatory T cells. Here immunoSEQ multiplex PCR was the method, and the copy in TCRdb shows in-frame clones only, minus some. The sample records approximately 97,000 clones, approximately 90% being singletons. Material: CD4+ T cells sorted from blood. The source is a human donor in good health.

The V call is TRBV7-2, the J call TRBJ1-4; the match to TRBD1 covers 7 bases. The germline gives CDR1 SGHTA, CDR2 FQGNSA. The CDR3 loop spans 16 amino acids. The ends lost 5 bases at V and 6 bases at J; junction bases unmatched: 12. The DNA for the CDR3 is TGTGCCAGCAGCCTAATCGGGAGGGGGCAGGATGAAAAACTGTTTTTT. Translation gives CASSLIGRGQDEKLFF.

The CDR3 region has the DNA TGTGCCAGCAGTGCCTTCCACGAGACCCAGTACTTC. Its translation: CASSAFHETQYF. The rearrangement uses TRBV28 and TRBJ2-5, with D hard to call. The CDR3 consists of 12 residues. The V gene's germline CDR1 is MDHEN and CDR2 SYDVKM. The V end lost 5 bases, the J end lost 5 bases, and 9 bases lay between the germline ends.